One and the same sample provided the 2 T cell receptor beta chains below, sequenced in a study of cytomegalovirus exposure and HLA in healthy donors. Assay: immunoSEQ multiplex PCR; the TCRdb copy retains only in-frame clones and omits some. The table shows 70,000 to 95,000 clones, with roughly 93% occurring only once. The sample consisted of PBMCs. These receptors were taken from a woman aged 25 to 45 in good health and CMV-seronegative.

The chain joins TRBV28 to TRBJ2-3, with D maybe TRBD2 (6 bases). Germline V CDR1 and CDR2: MDHEN, SYDVKM. CDR3 length equals 14 residues. V lost 8 bases to trimming and J lost 8 bases, with 20 bases between them. CDR3: CASAGGAPPGTQYF. In DNA, the CDR3 is TGTGCCAGCGCGGGCGGGGCACCTCCGGGTACGCAGTATTTT. The full variable domain, with the rest looked up from reference TRBV28 and TRBJ2-3, is DVKVTQSSRYLVKRTGEKVFLECVQDMDHENMFWYRQDPGLGLRLIYFSYDVKMKEKGDIPEGYSVSREKKERFSLILESASTNQTSMYLCASAGGAPPGTQYFGPGTRLTVL.

The chain links TRBV4-2 to TRBJ1-3, with 10 positions matching TRBD1. The germline CDR1 and CDR2 sequences are LGHNA and YNFKEQ. V lost 3 bases to trimming and J lost 4 bases; unmatched junction nucleotides: 0. The CDR3 is 14 amino acids. In nucleotides, the CDR3 is TGTGCCAGCAGCCAGACAGGGGGCGGAAACACCATATATTTT. Residues: CASSQTGGGNTIYF.